The 28 T cell receptor beta chains presented below share a single source sample, sequenced in a study of T cell repertoires in cytomegalovirus infection. One entry per CDR3 protein results from TCRdb running MiXCR on the reads. The repertoire holds over 100,000 distinct CDR3 sequences, with 16% as singletons. The sample taken for sequencing was PBMCs. These receptors all stem from a human donor in good health (CMV status not recorded). Some clones in this sample may be carry-over from other donors' samples.

This chain links TRBV5-4 with TRBJ1-1; D is uncertain. Trimming shortened V by 6 bases and J by 5 bases, and 17 bases separated the two germline ends. CDR1 and CDR2 from the germline V gene are SGHNT and YYREEE (reference sequence). There are 14 residues in the CDR3. The CDR3, as DNA: TGTGCCAGCACCTCCTTTTCGTTGCTGACTGAAGCTTTCTTT. Its protein product is CASTSFSLLTEAFF.

In this sample, this clonotype turned up many times. The chain links TRBV7-2 to TRBJ1-1; D possibly corresponds to TRBD1 (5 bases). Looked up from germline, CDR1 is SGHTA and CDR2 is FQGNSA. The CDR3 loop spans 14 amino acids. The V end was cut by 5 bases, the J end by 4 bases, with 14 bases between. The CDR3 here is CASSAYKGATEAFF. The CDR3 DNA sequence: TGTGCCAGCAGCGCCTACAAAGGGGCCACTGAAGCTTTCTTT.

This clonotype was found many times. The chain has TRBV11-2 and TRBJ1-2, with TRBD1 matching over 7 bases. V trimming: 1 base; J trimming: 8 bases; junction bases outside the gene matches: 16. Germline CDR1 and CDR2: SGHAT and FQNNGV. The CDR3 totals 17 residues. CDR3 loop: CASSLVTDRVRVWGYTF. CDR3 nucleotides: TGTGCCAGCAGCTTAGTGACCGACAGGGTCCGGGTGTGGGGCTACACCTTC.

This clonotype was detected only a few times. V and J are TRBV4-3 and TRBJ2-7; D call uncertain. Germline V lookup: CDR1 LGHNA, CDR2 YSLEER. The CDR3 contains 13 residues. The V and J ends lost 1 base and 1 base respectively, with 5 bases between them. CDR3 sequence reads: CASSQGISYEQYF. DNA of the CDR3: TGCGCCAGCAGCCAAGGGATTTCCTACGAGCAGTACTTC.

This clonotype was seen ten or more times. The J gene is TRBJ1-4, the V gene TRBV7-2; TRBD1 aligns across 9 bases. This CDR3 region has 15 residues. The V and J ends lost 5 bases and 4 bases, in that order; junction bases with no gene match: 5. Germline V gene sequence: CDR1 SGHTA, CDR2 FQGNSA. CDR3 coding DNA: TGTGCCAGCAGCCCCGGACAGGGGAATAATGAAAAACTGTTTTTT. It encodes CASSPGQGNNEKLFF.

This clonotype appeared many times. V usage is TRBV11-2 and J usage is TRBJ2-3; 7 bases agree with TRBD2. V lost 1 base, J lost 6 bases, and 10 bases stayed unmatched. The CDR3 loop spans 16 amino acids. CDR1 SGHAT and CDR2 FQNNGV come from the germline V gene. As DNA, the CDR3 is TGTGCCAGCAGCTTAGGGGCTAGCGGCTGGTTGGATACGCAGTATTTT. Amino acids: CASSLGASGWLDTQYF. The full variable domain, with the rest looked up from reference TRBV11-2 and TRBJ2-3, is EAGVAQSPRYKIIEKRQSVAFWCNPISGHATLYWYQQILGQGPKLLIQFQNNGVVDDSQLPKDRFSAERLKGVDSTLKIQPAKLEDSAVYLCASSLGASGWLDTQYFGPGTRLTVL.

The V gene is TRBV27, the J gene TRBJ1-2; 7 positions agree with TRBD1. Germline loops: CDR1 MNHEY, CDR2 SMNVEV (reference sequence). V lost 4 bases, J lost 5 bases, and 7 bases stayed unmatched. This CDR3 region has 14 residues. The CDR3 DNA sequence: TGTGCCAGCAGTTCCAGCCTACAGGGGTATGGCTACACCTTC. It translates to CASSSSLQGYGYTF.

A note on this clonotype: This could be a read error, since a much larger clone is one nucleotide away. The chain combines TRBV7-4 with TRBJ2-7; perhaps TRBD1 as D (6 bases). The CDR3 runs to 15 residues. Germline-derived CDR1 and CDR2 are SGHVT and SQSDAQ. CDR3 protein: CGSSLASLTRGEQYF. CDR3 in DNA: TGTGGCAGCAGCTTAGCGTCACTCACAAGGGGGGAGCAGTACTTC.

This clonotype occurred many times. V and J are TRBV7-6 and TRBJ1-1; 9 nucleotides line up with TRBD1. Trimming removed 1 base from V and 3 bases from J; junction bases left unmatched: 9. The CDR3 extends over 17 amino acids. The germline V gene encodes CDR1 SGHVS and CDR2 FNYEAQ. CDR3 in DNA: TGTGCCAGCAGCTTAGGAGGGTCGGGACAGGGTGACACTGAAGCTTTCTTT. Amino acid sequence: CASSLGGSGQGDTEAFF.

The chain recombines TRBV15 with TRBJ2-3, with TRBD2 as a possible D gene (5 bases). The V gene lost 5 bases and the J gene lost 0 bases, with 12 bases spanning the gap. This CDR3 region has 15 residues. Germline CDR1 and CDR2: LNHNV and YYDKDF (reference sequence). The CDR3 is CATSPRRTSTDTQYF. The CDR3 region has the DNA TGTGCCACCAGCCCGAGACGGACTAGCACAGATACGCAGTATTTT.

This clonotype appeared many times. Here the CDR3 reads CASLGLAGGPQTQYF. The DNA of the CDR3 is TGTGCCAGCCTGGGACTAGCGGGGGGGCCGCAGACCCAGTACTTC. V gene TRBV7-8 combines with J gene TRBJ2-5, with 16 bases matching TRBD2. The CDR3 has 15 amino acids. Germline V gene data show CDR1 as SGHVS and CDR2 as FQNEAQ. Trimming at V came to 8 bases and at J to 6 bases, leaving 6 bases not matched to a gene.

This clonotype occurred many times. The chain combines TRBV7-8 with TRBJ2-3, with D perhaps matching TRBD1 (7 bases). The CDR3 length is 16 residues. With 7 bases removed from V and 2 bases from J, the gap between germline ends came to 19 bases. The germline CDR1 and CDR2 sequences are SGHVS and FQNEAQ. DNA of the CDR3: TGTGCCAGCACCCCAGGGGGGAAGGACTACACAGATACGCAGTATTTT. Translated, it gives CASTPGGKDYTDTQYF.

This clonotype was counted many times. The rearrangement links TRBV28 to TRBJ1-1; D call uncertain. The CDR3 is 13 amino acids. Germline CDR1 and CDR2: MDHEN and SYDVKM. V was shortened by 6 bases and J by 0 bases, with 8 bases between the two germline ends. Here the CDR3 reads CASSPIMNTEAFF. Written as DNA, the CDR3 is TGTGCCAGCAGCCCAATAATGAACACTGAAGCTTTCTTT. The full variable domain, completed using reference TRBV28 and TRBJ1-1, is DVKVTQSSRYLVKRTGEKVFLECVQDMDHENMFWYRQDPGLGLRLIYFSYDVKMKEKGDIPEGYSVSREKKERFSLILESASTNQTSMYLCASSPIMNTEAFFGQGTRLTVV.

This clonotype occurred a few times. The chain joins TRBV20-1 to TRBJ2-7; 8 bases fit TRBD1. The junction had 7 bases not matched to a gene; V was cut back by 1 base and J by 2 bases. Looked up from germline, CDR1 is DFQATT and CDR2 is SNEGSKA (reference sequence). This CDR3 has 15 amino acids. This CDR3 is CSARATGGYPYEQYF. The CDR3 DNA reads TGCAGTGCTAGAGCAACAGGGGGATACCCCTACGAGCAGTACTTC.

This clonotype was recorded a few times. The genes are TRBV29-1 and TRBJ1-2, with D perhaps TRBD1 (5 bases). Per the germline V gene, CDR1 is SQVTM and CDR2 is ANQGSEA. V lost 7 bases and J 8 bases, leaving 17 bases between the germline ends. The CDR3 length is 12 residues. This chain's CDR3 is CSAAGTVWGYTF. Written as DNA, the CDR3 is TGCAGCGCAGCCGGGACGGTGTGGGGCTACACCTTC.

The gene calls are TRBV6-2 or TRBV6-3 and TRBJ1-5, with TRBD1 identical over 7 bases. The CDR3 runs to 15 residues. Trimming removed 5 bases from V and 7 bases from J; junction bases left unmatched: 11. CDR1 is MNHEY, CDR2 SVGEGT, per germline. This CDR3 is CASSSLTGNGQPQHF. The CDR3 nucleotides read TGTGCCAGCAGTAGCCTGACAGGGAACGGACAGCCCCAGCATTTT.

This clonotype was observed at least ten times. V usage is TRBV7-2 and J usage is TRBJ2-7, with a possible D match to TRBD2 (6 bases). Trimming took 4 bases from V and 5 from J, leaving 18 bases between them. The length of the CDR3 is 15 residues. The germline gives CDR1 SGHTA, CDR2 FQGNSA. CDR3 loop: CASSSRGGDEHEQYF. CDR3 nucleotides: TGTGCCAGCAGCTCCCGCGGCGGGGATGAACACGAGCAGTACTTC.

The rearrangement links TRBV14 to TRBJ1-5; no definite D call. CDR1 is SGHDN, CDR2 FVKESK, per germline. There are 13 residues in the CDR3. V lost 1 base and J 5 bases, leaving 6 bases between the germline ends. CDR3 DNA sequence: TGTGCCAGCAGCCAAGGTCACGATCAGCCCCAGCATTTT. Its translation is CASSQGHDQPQHF.

This clonotype occurred many times. This rearrangement joins TRBV7-2 to TRBJ1-5; TRBD1 aligns across 7 bases. V shed 5 bases and J 3 bases; nucleotides not matched to a gene: 10. CDR3 length equals 16 residues. Germline V gene lookup returns CDR1 SGHTA and CDR2 FQGNSA. The CDR3 here is CASSEDRARDNQPQHF. The CDR3 DNA is TGTGCCAGCAGCGAAGACAGGGCCAGAGACAATCAGCCCCAGCATTTT.

This clonotype was recorded many times. The gene calls are TRBV7-2 and TRBJ2-3; 9 bases are shared with TRBD2. Germline lookup yields CDR1 SGHTA and CDR2 FQGNSA. The CDR3 is 15 residues long. Trimming cost V 5 bases and J 4 bases; bases outside gene matches: 7. The CDR3: CASSPYSGGADTQYF. CDR3 in DNA: TGTGCCAGCAGCCCCTATAGCGGGGGAGCAGATACGCAGTATTTT.

The chain carries TRBV28 and TRBJ2-7, with D possibly TRBD2 on 5 matching bases. This CDR3 is 12 amino acids long. V gave up 8 bases and J gave up 3 bases, with 11 bases separating them. The germline CDR1 and CDR2 sequences are MDHEN and SYDVKM. The DNA of the CDR3 is TGTGCCAGCCGGGGTTTAGTCTACGAGCAGTACTTC. This sequence encodes CASRGLVYEQYF.

The CDR3 region is CAWGAGMSYEQYF. The CDR3 DNA is TGTGCCTGGGGGGCTGGGATGTCCTACGAGCAGTACTTC. The chain joins TRBV30 to TRBJ2-7, with D possibly matching TRBD1 (5 bases). The CDR3 runs to 13 residues. Germline CDR1 and CDR2: GTSNPN and SVGIG (reference sequence). Between the trimmed V and J ends, which lost 5 bases and 1 base, there was a span of 12 bases.

This clonotype has a count of ten or more. This sequence joins TRBV7-2 and TRBJ2-3; possibly TRBD2 for D (6 bases). The germline gives CDR1 SGHTA, CDR2 FQGNSA. CDR3 length: 13 residues. V shed 3 bases and J shed 5 bases, with 9 bases lying between them. CDR3 amino acids: CASSFHSGDTQYF. In DNA form, the CDR3 reads TGTGCCAGCAGCTTTCATAGCGGAGATACGCAGTATTTT.

The chain combines TRBV5-1 with TRBJ1-1; D remains unclear. Deletions cut 5 bases from V and 0 bases from J, with 14 bases between. Germline V gene data show CDR1 as SGHRS and CDR2 as YFSETQ. CDR3 size: 15 residues. CDR3 sequence reads: CASRTTSLMNTEAFF. The DNA for the CDR3 is TGCGCCAGCAGGACGACAAGCCTAATGAACACTGAAGCTTTCTTT.

This clonotype has at least ten counts. The CDR3 DNA reads as TGTGCCAGCAGCTTAGTCTCCGGCAATAGCAATCAGCCCCAGCATTTT. It specifies CASSLVSGNSNQPQHF. The rearrangement links TRBV7-2 to TRBJ1-5; D remains ambiguous. V lost 1 base and J lost 0, with 10 bases in between. The CDR3 covers 16 residues. Per germline, CDR1 SGHTA and CDR2 FQGNSA.

This clonotype was found many times. This rearrangement joins TRBV5-1 to TRBJ1-2; D is unclear. CDR1 and CDR2 from the germline V gene are SGHRS and YFSETQ. The germline V and J ends were trimmed by 5 bases and 8 bases, with 13 bases remaining between them. This CDR3 contains 12 residues. The CDR3 DNA reads TGCGCCAGCAGTCGGACGGCTGACGGCTACACCTTC. Its protein product is CASSRTADGYTF.

The table lists this clonotype with a few counts. V gene TRBV10-2 combines with J gene TRBJ2-5; 10 nucleotides match TRBD2. The V gene's germline CDR1 is WSHSY and CDR2 SAAADI. CDR3 length equals 16 residues. J gave up 1 base and V 2 bases, and 4 bases lay outside the gene matches. The CDR3 spells CASSEMQRGGQETQYF. CDR3 bases: TGCGCCAGCAGTGAGATGCAGCGGGGGGGCCAAGAGACCCAGTACTTC.

This clonotype was seen only a few times. CDR3 region: CSARIGGALETQYF. CDR3 nucleotide sequence: TGCAGTGCTAGAATCGGGGGGGCATTAGAGACCCAGTACTTC. The gene calls are TRBV20-1 and TRBJ2-5; 8 bases are a match to TRBD2. Germline assignment: CDR1 DFQATT and CDR2 SNEGSKA (reference sequence). CDR3 length equals 14 residues. The junction had 6 bases not matched to a gene; V was cut back by 2 bases and J by 4 bases.